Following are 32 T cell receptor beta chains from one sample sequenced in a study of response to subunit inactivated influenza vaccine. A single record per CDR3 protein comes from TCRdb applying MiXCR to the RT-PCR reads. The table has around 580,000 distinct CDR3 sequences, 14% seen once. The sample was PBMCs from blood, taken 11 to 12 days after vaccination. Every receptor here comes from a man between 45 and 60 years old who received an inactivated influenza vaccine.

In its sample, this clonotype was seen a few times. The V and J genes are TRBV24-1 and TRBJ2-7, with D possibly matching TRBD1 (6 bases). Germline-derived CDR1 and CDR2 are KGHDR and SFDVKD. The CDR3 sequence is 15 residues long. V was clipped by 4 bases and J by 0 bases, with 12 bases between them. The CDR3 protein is CATSEGQISSYEQYF. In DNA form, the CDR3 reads TGTGCCACCAGTGAAGGACAGATTAGCTCCTACGAGCAGTACTTC.

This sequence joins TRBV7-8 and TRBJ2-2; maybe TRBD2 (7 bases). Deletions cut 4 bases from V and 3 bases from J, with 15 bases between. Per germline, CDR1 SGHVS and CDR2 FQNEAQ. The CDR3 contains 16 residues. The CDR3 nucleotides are TGTGCCAGCAGCTGGGGGGGCCAGGGTCACACCGGGGAGCTGTTTTTT. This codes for CASSWGGQGHTGELFF.

The CDR3 protein is CASTDREAVLSYNEQFF. In nucleotides, the CDR3 is TGTGCCAGCACCGACCGGGAAGCGGTCCTCTCCTACAATGAGCAGTTCTTC. The V and J genes are TRBV6-1 and TRBJ2-1, with a possible D match to TRBD2 (5 bases). The CDR3 is 17 residues long. V was shortened by 7 bases and J by 0 bases, with 19 bases between the two germline ends. Germline V lookup: CDR1 MNHNS, CDR2 SASEGT.

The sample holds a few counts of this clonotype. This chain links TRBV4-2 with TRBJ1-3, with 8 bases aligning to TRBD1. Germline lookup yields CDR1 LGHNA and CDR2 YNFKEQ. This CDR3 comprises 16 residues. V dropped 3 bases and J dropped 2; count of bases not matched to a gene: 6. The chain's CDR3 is CASSHPGQGPGNTIYF. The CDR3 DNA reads TGTGCCAGCAGCCACCCTGGACAGGGTCCTGGAAACACCATATATTTT.

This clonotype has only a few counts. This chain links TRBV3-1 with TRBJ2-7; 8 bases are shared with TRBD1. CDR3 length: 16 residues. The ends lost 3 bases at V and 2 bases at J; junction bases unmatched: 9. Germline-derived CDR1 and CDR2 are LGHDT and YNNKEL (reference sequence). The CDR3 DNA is TGTGCCAGCAGCCATGGTTCGACAGGGGTACCCTACGAGCAGTACTTC. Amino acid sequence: CASSHGSTGVPYEQYF.

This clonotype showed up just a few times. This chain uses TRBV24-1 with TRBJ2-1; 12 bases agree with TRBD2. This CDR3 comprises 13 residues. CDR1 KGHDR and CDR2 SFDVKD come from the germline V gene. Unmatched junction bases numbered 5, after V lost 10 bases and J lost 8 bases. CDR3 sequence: CATRTSGVDEQFF. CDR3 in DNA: TGTGCCACTCGGACTAGCGGGGTCGATGAGCAGTTCTTC.

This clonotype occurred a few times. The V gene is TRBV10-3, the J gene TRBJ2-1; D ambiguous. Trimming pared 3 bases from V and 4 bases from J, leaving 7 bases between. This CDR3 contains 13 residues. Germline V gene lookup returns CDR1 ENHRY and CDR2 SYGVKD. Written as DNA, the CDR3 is TGTGCCATCAGTGAAGGCAGTTACAATGAGCAGTTCTTC. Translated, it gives CAISEGSYNEQFF.

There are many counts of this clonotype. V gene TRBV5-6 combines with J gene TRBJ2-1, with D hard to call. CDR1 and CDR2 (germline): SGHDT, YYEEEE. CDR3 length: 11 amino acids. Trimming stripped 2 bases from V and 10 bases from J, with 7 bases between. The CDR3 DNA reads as TGTGCCAGCAGCTTAGTCGCGGAGCAGTTCTTC. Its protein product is CASSLVAEQFF.

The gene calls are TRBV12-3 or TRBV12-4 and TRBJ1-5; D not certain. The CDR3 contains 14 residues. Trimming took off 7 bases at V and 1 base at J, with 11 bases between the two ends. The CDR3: CASTQDGSNQPQHF. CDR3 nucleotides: TGTGCCAGCACTCAGGACGGGAGCAATCAGCCCCAGCATTTT.

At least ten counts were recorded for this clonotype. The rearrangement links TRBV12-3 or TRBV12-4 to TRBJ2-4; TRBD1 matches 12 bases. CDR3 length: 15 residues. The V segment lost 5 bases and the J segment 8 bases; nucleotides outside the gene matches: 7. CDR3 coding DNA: TGTGCCAGCAGTCAATTGGGGACAGGGGGCTACATTCAGTACTTC. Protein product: CASSQLGTGGYIQYF.

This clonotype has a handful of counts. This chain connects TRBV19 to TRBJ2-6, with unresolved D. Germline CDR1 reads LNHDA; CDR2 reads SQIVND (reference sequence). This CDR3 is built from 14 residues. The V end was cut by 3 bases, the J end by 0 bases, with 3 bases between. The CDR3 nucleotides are TGTGCCAGTAGTATCCACTCTGGGGCCAACGTCCTGACTTTC. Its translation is CASSIHSGANVLTF.

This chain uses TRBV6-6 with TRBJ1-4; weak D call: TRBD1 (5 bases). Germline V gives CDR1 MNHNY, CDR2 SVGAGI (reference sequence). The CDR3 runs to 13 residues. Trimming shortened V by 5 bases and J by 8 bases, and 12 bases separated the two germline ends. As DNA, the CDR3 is TGTGCCAGCAGTCCCCGGGGCTGGGAAAAACTGTTTTTT. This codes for CASSPRGWEKLFF.

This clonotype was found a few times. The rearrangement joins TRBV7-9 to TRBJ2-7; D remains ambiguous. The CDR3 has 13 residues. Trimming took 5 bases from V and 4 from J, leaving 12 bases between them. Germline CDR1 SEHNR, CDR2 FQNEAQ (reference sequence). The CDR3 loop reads CASSRLVGYEQYF. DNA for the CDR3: TGTGCCAGCAGCCGATTAGTGGGTTACGAGCAGTACTTC. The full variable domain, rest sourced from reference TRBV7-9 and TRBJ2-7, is DTGVSQNPRHKITKRGQNVTFRCDPISEHNRLYWYRQTLGQGPEFLTYFQNEAQLEKSRLLSDRFSAERPKGSFSTLEIQRTEQGDSAMYLCASSRLVGYEQYFGPGTRLTVT.

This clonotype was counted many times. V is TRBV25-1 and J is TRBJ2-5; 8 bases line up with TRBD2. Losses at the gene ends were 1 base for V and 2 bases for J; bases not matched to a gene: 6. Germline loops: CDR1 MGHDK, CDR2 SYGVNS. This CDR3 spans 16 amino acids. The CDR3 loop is CASSELGSGTQETQYF. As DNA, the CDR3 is TGTGCCAGCAGTGAATTAGGTAGCGGGACACAAGAGACCCAGTACTTC. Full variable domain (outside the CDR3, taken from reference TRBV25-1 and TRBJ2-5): EADIYQTPRYLVIGTGKKITLECSQTMGHDKMYWYQQDPGMELHLIHYSYGVNSTEKGDLSSESTVSRIRTEHFPLTLESARPSHTSQYLCASSELGSGTQETQYFGPGTRLLVL.

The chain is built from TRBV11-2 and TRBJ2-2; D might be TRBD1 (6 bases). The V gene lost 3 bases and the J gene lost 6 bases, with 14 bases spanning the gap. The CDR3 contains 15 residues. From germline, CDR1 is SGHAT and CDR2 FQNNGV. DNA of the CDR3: TGTGCCAGCAGCTTGCACAGGGCCGGGGCCGGGGAGCTGTTTTTT. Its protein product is CASSLHRAGAGELFF.

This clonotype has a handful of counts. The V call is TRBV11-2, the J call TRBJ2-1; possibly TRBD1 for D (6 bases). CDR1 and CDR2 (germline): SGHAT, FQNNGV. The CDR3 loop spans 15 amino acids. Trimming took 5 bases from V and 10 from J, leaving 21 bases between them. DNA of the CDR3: TGTGCCAGCAGCCGTATTTACAGGGAAGGGTGGGAGCAGTTCTTC. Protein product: CASSRIYREGWEQFF.

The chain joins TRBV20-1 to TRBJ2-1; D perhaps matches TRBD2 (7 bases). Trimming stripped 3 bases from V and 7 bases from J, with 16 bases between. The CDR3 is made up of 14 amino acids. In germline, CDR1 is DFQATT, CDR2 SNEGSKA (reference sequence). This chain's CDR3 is CSASWGGLGNEQFF. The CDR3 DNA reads TGCAGTGCTAGCTGGGGGGGCCTTGGTAATGAGCAGTTCTTC.

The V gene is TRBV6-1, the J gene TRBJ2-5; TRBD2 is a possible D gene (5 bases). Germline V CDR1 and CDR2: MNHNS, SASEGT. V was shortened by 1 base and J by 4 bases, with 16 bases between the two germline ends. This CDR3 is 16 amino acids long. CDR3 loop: CASSEVARERGETQYF. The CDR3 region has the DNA TGTGCCAGCAGTGAAGTCGCCCGGGAACGAGGAGAGACCCAGTACTTC.

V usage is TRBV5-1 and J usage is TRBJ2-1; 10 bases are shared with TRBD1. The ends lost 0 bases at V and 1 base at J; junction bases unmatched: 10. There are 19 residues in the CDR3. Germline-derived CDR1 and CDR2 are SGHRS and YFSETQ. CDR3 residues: CASSLVRSGQGWSYNEQFF. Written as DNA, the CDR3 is TGCGCCAGCAGCTTGGTTCGTTCGGGACAGGGGTGGTCCTACAATGAGCAGTTCTTC.

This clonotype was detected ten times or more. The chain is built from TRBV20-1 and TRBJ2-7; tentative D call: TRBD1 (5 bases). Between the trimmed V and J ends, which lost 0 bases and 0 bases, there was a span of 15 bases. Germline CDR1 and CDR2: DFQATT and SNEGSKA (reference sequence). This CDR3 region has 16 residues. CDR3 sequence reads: CSARDVGAISSYEQYF. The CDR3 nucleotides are TGCAGTGCTAGAGATGTAGGGGCTATCAGCTCCTACGAGCAGTACTTC.

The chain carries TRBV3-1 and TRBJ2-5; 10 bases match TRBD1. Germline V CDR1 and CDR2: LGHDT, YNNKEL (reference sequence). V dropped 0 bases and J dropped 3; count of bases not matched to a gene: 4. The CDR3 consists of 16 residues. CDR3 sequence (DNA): TGTGCCAGCAGCCAAGATCTGGACAGGGGGAAAGAGACCCAGTACTTC. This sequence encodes CASSQDLDRGKETQYF.

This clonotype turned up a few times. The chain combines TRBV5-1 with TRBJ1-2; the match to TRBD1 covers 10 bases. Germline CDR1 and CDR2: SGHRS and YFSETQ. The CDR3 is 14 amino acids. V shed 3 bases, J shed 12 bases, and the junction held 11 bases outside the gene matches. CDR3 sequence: CASSSGQGTEGHTF. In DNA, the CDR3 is TGCGCCAGCAGCTCGGGACAGGGGACGGAGGGCCACACCTTC.

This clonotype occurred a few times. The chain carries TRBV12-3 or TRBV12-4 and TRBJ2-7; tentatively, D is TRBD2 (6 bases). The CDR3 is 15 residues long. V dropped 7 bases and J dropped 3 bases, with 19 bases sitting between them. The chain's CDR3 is CASNKMGTGGYEQYF. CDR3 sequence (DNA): TGTGCCAGCAACAAAATGGGGACTGGGGGCTACGAGCAGTACTTC.

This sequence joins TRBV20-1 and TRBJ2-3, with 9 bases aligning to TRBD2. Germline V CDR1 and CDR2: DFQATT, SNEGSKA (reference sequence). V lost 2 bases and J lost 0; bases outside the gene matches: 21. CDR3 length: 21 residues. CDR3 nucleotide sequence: TGCAGTGCTAGAAAGATCCCCACGTTGTGGCGGGAGGGCACTAGCACAGATACGCAGTATTTT. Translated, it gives CSARKIPTLWREGTSTDTQYF.

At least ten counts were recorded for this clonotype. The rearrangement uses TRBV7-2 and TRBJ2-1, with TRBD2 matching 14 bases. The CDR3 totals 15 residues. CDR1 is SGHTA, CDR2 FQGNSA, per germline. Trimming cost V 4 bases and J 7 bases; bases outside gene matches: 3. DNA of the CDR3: TGTGCCAGCAGCTGGGGGACTAGCGGGAGTAATGAGCAGTTCTTC. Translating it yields CASSWGTSGSNEQFF.

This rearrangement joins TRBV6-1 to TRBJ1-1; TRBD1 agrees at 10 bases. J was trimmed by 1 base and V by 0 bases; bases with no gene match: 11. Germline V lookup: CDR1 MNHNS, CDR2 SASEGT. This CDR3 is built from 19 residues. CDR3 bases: TGTGCCAGCAGTGAAGCCACCGACCGGGACAGGGGTTGGAACACTGAAGCTTTCTTT. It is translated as CASSEATDRDRGWNTEAFF.

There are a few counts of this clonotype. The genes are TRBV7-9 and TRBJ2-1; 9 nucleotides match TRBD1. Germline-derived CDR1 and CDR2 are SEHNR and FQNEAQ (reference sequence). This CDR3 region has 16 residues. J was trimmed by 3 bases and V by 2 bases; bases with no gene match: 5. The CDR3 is CASSLPGTGYYNEQFF. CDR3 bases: TGTGCCAGCAGCTTACCCGGGACAGGGTACTACAATGAGCAGTTCTTC.

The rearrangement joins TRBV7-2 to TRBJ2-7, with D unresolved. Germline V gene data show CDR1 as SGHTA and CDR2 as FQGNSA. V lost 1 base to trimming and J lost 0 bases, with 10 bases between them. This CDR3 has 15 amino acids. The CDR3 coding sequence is TGTGCCAGCAGCTTAGAGGTGGGGTACTCCTACGAGCAGTACTTC. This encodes CASSLEVGYSYEQYF.

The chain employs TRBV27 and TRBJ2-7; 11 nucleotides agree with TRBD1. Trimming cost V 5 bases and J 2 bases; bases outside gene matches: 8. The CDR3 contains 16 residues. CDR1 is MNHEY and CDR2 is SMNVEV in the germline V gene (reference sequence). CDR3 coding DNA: TGTGCCAGCAGTCTCCTCCCGGGACAGGGGGCCTACGAGCAGTACTTC. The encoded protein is CASSLLPGQGAYEQYF.

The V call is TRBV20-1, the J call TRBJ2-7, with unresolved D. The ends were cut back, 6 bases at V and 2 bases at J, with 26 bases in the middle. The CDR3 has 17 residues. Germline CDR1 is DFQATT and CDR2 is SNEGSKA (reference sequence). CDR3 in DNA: TGCAGTGCCAGAAAGGGCCAGTCATTCTTAGACACCTACGAGCAGTACTTC. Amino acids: CSARKGQSFLDTYEQYF.

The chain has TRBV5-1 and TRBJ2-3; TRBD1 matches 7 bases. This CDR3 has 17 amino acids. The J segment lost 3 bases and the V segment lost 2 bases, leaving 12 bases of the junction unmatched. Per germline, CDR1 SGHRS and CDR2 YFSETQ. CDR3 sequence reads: CASSFLPGQAKTDTQYF. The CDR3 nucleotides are TGCGCCAGCAGCTTCCTCCCTGGACAGGCTAAAACAGATACGCAGTATTTT.

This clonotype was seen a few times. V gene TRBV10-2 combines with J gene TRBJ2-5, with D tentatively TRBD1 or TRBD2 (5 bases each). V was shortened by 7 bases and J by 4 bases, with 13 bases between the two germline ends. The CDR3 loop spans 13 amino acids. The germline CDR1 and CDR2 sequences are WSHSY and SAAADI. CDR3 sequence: CASMVGTPETQYF. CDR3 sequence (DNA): TGCGCCAGCATGGTGGGGACCCCAGAGACCCAGTACTTC.